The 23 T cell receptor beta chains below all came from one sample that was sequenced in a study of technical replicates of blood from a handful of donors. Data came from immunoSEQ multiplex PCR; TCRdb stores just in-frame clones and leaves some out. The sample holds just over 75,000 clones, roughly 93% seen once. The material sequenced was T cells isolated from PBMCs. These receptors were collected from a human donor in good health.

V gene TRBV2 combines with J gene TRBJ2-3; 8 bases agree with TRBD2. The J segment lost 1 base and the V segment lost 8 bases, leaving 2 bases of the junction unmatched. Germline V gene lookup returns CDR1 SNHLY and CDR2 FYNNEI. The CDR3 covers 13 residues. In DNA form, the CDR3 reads TGTGCCAGCGAGACTAGCGGCACAGATACGCAGTATTTT. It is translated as CASETSGTDTQYF.

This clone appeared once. CDR3: CASSVRTGSGAEQYF. The CDR3 region has the DNA TGTGCCAGCAGCGTCAGGACAGGGTCGGGCGCCGAGCAGTACTTC. V is TRBV9 and J is TRBJ2-7; TRBD1 aligns across 8 bases. Trimming removed 2 bases from V and 6 bases from J; junction bases left unmatched: 10. The CDR3 has 15 amino acids. CDR1 and CDR2 (germline): SGDLS, YYNGEE.

The CDR3 sequence is CASSPIGQGPQPQHF. CDR3 sequence (DNA): TGTGCCAGCAGCCCCATTGGACAGGGTCCCCAGCCCCAGCATTTT. This chain uses TRBV27 with TRBJ1-5; 8 bases match TRBD1. The germline V gene has CDR1 MNHEY and CDR2 SMNVEV (reference sequence). This CDR3 is 15 amino acids long. With V trimmed by 6 bases and J by 7 bases, 11 bases remained unmatched.

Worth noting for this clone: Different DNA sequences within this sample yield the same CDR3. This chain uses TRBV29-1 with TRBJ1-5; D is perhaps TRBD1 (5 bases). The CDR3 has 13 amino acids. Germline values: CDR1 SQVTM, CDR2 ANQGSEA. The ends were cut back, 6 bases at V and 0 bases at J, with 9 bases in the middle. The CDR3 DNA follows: TGCAGCGTGGGGCAGGGTAGCAATCAGCCCCAGCATTTT. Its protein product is CSVGQGSNQPQHF.

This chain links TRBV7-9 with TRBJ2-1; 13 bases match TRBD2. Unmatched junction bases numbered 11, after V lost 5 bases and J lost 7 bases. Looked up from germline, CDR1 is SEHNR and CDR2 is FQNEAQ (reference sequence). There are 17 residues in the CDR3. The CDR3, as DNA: TGTGCCAGCAGCGCAACAGGACTAGCGGGAGTTCGTAATGAGCAGTTCTTC. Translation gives CASSATGLAGVRNEQFF.

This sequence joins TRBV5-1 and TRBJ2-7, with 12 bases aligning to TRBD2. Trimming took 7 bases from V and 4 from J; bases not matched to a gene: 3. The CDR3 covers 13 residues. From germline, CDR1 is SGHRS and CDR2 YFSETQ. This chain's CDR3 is CASRTSGRYEQYF. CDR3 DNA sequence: TGCGCCAGCCGTACTAGCGGGAGGTACGAGCAGTACTTC. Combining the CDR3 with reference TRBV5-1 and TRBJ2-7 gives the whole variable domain KAGVTQTPRYLIKTRGQQVTLSCSPISGHRSVSWYQQTPGQGLQFLFEYFSETQRNKGNFPGRFSGRQFSNSRSEMNVSTLELGDSALYLCASRTSGRYEQYFGPGTRLTVT.

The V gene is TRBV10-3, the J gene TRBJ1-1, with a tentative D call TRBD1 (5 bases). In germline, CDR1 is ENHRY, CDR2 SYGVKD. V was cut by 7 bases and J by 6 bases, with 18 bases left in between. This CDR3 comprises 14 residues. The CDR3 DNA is TGTGCCATCATGGTTGGGGGGAGAGTCTCTGAAGCTTTCTTT. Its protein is CAIMVGGRVSEAFF.

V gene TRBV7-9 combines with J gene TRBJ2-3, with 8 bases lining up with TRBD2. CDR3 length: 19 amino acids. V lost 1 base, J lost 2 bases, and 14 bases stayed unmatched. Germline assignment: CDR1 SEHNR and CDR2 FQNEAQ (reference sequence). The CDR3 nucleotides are TGTGCCAGCAGCTTAGGATCGGGACTCGGGAGGGCCATCACAGATACGCAGTATTTT. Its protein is CASSLGSGLGRAITDTQYF.

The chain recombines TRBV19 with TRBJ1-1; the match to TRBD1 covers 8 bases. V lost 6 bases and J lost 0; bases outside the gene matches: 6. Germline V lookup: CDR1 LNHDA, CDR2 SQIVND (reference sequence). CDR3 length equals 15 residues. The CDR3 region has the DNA TGTGCCAGTAGAAAGGGACAGGCGATGAACACTGAAGCTTTCTTT. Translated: CASRKGQAMNTEAFF.

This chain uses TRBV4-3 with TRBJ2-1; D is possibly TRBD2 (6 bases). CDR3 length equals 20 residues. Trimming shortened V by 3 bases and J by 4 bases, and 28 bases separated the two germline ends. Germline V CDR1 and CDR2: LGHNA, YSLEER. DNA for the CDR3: TGCGCCAGCAGCCACAAGGTACGACCGGGACTCCGCATTACATACAATGAGCAGTTCTTC. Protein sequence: CASSHKVRPGLRITYNEQFF.

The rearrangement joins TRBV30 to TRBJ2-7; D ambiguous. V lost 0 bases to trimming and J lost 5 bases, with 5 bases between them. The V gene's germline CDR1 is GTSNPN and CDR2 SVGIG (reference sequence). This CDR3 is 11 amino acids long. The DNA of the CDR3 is TGTGCCTGGAGTGTGGCCCACGAGCAGTACTTC. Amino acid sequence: CAWSVAHEQYF.

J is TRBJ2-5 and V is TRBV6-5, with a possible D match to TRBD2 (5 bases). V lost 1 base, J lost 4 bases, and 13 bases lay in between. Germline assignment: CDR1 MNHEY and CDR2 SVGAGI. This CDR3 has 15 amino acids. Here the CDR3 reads CASSYYPERGETQYF. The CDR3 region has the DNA TGTGCCAGCAGTTACTACCCGGAACGGGGAGAGACCCAGTACTTC.

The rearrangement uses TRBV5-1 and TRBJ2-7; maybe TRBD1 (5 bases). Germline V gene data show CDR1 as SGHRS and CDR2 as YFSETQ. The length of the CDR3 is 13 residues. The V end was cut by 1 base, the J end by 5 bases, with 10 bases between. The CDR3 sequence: CASSLSGPDEQYF. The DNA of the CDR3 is TGCGCCAGCAGCTTGTCAGGGCCCGACGAGCAGTACTTC.

As DNA, the CDR3 is TGTGCCATCAGTGAAGGGGGGGGTGCTGGCTACACCTTC. Protein: CAISEGGGAGYTF. The rearrangement links TRBV10-3 to TRBJ1-2; tentative D call: TRBD1 (6 bases). The V gene's germline CDR1 is ENHRY and CDR2 SYGVKD. Trimming took 3 bases from V and 7 from J, leaving 12 bases between them. The CDR3 extends over 13 amino acids.

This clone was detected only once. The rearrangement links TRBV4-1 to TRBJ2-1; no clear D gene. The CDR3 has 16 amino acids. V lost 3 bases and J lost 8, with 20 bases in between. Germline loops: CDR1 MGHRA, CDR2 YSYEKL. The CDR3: CASSQESANNWDEQFF. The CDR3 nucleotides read TGCGCCAGCAGCCAGGAAAGCGCGAATAATTGGGATGAGCAGTTCTTC.

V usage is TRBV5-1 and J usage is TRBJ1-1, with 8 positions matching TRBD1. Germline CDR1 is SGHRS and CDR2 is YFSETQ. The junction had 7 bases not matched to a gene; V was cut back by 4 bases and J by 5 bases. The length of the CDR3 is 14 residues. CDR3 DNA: TGCGCCAGCAGCGGGGGACAGGTAGGTACTGAAGCTTTCTTT. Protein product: CASSGGQVGTEAFF.

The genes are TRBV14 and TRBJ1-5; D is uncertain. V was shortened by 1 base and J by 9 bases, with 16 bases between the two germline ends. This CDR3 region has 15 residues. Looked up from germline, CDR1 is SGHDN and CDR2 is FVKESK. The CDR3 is CASSQGIWGAGPQHF. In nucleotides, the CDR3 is TGTGCCAGCAGCCAAGGAATTTGGGGAGCGGGGCCCCAGCATTTT.

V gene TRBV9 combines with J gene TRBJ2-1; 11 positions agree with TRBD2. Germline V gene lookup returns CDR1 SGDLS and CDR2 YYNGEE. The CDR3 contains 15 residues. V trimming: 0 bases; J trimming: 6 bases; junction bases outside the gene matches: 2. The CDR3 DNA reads TGTGCCAGCAGCGTAGGACTAGCGGGAACCAATGAGCAGTTCTTC. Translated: CASSVGLAGTNEQFF.

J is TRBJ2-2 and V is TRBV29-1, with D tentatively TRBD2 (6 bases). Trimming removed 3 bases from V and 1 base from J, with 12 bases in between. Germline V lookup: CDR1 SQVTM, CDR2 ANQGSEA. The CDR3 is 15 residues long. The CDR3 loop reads CSVDDGLQNTGELFF. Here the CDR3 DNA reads TGCAGCGTTGACGACGGACTACAGAACACCGGGGAGCTGTTTTTT.

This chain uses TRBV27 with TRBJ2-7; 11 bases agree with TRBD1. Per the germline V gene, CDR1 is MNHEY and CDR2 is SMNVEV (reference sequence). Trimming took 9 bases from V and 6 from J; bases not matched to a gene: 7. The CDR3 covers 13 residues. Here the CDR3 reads CASLTGQGAEQYF. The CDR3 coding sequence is TGTGCCAGTCTCACCGGACAGGGGGCCGAGCAGTACTTC.

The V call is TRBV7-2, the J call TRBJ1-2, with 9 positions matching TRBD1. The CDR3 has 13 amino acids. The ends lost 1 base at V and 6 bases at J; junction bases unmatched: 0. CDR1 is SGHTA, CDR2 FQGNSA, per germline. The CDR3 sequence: CASSLGTGDGYTF. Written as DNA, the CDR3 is TGTGCCAGCAGCTTAGGGACAGGGGATGGCTACACCTTC.

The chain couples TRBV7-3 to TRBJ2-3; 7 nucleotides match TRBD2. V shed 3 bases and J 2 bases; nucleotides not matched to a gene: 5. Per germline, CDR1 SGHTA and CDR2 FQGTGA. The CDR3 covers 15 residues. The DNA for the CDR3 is TGTGCCAGCAGCTTGCGCGGGAGTCCCACAGATACGCAGTATTTT. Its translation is CASSLRGSPTDTQYF.

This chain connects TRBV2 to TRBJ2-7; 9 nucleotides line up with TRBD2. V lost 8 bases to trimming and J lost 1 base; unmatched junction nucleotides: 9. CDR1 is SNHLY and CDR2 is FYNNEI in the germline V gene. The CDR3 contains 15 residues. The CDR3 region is CASSSGLALSYEQYF. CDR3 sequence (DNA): TGTGCCAGCTCCAGCGGACTAGCGCTTTCCTACGAGCAGTACTTC.